This T cell receptor (beta chain) was recovered during a study of shared clonotypes between healthy human individuals. Naive CD8 populations comprised CD45RO-negative cells positively selected for CCR7, excluding terminally differentiated effector memory CD45RA+ cells. Donors had no recently reported acute infections or vaccinations and were HIV-negative. V lost 5 bases to trimming and J lost 2 bases, with 24 bases between them. Germline V gene lookup returns CDR1 SGHTS and CDR2 YDEGEE. The CDR3 covers 18 residues. Over several immunoSEQ plates, each subset's genomic DNA was distributed in even portions. Sequencing used immunoSEQ multiplex PCR; TCRdb keeps in-frame clones, though not all of them. In the table there are roughly 590,000 clones, just under 97% of which are singletons.

The sequence was collected from a woman aged 30 to 39 in good health. Sequencing was done on a sample of naive CD8+ T cells sorted from blood. The chain combines TRBV5-8 with TRBJ2-3; tentative D call: TRBD2 (6 bases). CDR3 sequence reads: CASRHPIRSGQTTDTQYF. The CDR3 coding sequence is TGTGCCAGCAGGCACCCGATCCGTAGCGGACAAACCACAGATACGCAGTATTTT. The full variable domain, with the rest looked up from reference TRBV5-8 and TRBJ2-3, is EAGVTQSPTHLIKTRGQQATLRCSPISGHTSVYWYQQALGLGLQFLLWYDEGEERNRGNFPPRFSGRQFPNYSSELNVNALELEDSALYLCASRHPIRSGQTTDTQYFGPGTRLTVL.